These 18 T cell receptor beta chains were all obtained from the same sample, sequenced in a study of immune evolution from preneoplasia to lung adenocarcinoma. The table came from immunoSEQ multiplex PCR; TCRdb's copy has only in-frame clones and leaves some out. The sample includes approximately 9,000 clones, 82% of them seen just once. The material sequenced was FFPE minimally invasive lung adenocarcinoma tissue. These receptors were obtained from a person aged 70 to 85 with lung adenocarcinoma.

The chain joins TRBV7-2 to TRBJ1-1; D may be TRBD1 (6 bases). The length of the CDR3 is 13 residues. The V gene's germline CDR1 is SGHTA and CDR2 FQGNSA. Trimming stripped 5 bases from V and 4 bases from J, with 11 bases between. For the CDR3, the DNA is TGTGCCAGCAGCCCTTACAGGGCCACTGAAGCTTTCTTT. It is translated as CASSPYRATEAFF. Full variable domain (remainder filled in from reference TRBV7-2 and TRBJ1-1): GAGVSQSPSNKVTEKGKDVELRCDPISGHTALYWYRQSLGQGLEFLIYFQGNSAPDKSGLPSDRFSAERTGGSVSTLTIQRTQQEDSAVYLCASSPYRATEAFFGQGTRLTVV.

The chain joins TRBV15 to TRBJ2-4; 8 nucleotides line up with TRBD1. With V trimmed by 1 base and J by 12 bases, 2 bases remained unmatched. Per the germline V gene, CDR1 is LNHNV and CDR2 is YYDKDF (reference sequence). This CDR3 spans 12 amino acids. The CDR3 sequence is CATSRGQGTQYF. Written as DNA, the CDR3 is TGTGCCACCAGCAGAGGACAGGGGACTCAGTACTTC.

The chain recombines TRBV11-2 with TRBJ2-2; possible D gene TRBD2, 5 bases. V gave up 5 bases and J gave up 5 bases, with 18 bases separating them. Germline V lookup: CDR1 SGHAT, CDR2 FQNNGV. This CDR3 is 16 amino acids long. CDR3 coding DNA: TGTGCCAGCAGCCCCCCCCAGCGGAGAAGTACCGGGGAGCTGTTTTTT. It is translated as CASSPPQRRSTGELFF.

The rearrangement joins TRBV30 to TRBJ2-3; 11 bases are shared with TRBD1. This CDR3 contains 13 residues. The V segment lost 5 bases and the J segment 4 bases; nucleotides outside the gene matches: 2. CDR1 and CDR2 (germline): GTSNPN, SVGIG (reference sequence). The CDR3 DNA reads as TGTGCCTGGGCGGGACAGGGGGCAGATACGCAGTATTTT. Translating it yields CAWAGQGADTQYF.

This clone was detected only a few times. The chain has TRBV30 and TRBJ2-7, with 13 nucleotides matching TRBD2. Germline assignment: CDR1 GTSNPN and CDR2 SVGIG (reference sequence). The CDR3 spans 16 residues. J was trimmed by 6 bases and V by 3 bases; bases with no gene match: 11. DNA of the CDR3: TGTGCCTGGAGCGGGGGACTAGCGGGGCTCTCCGCCGAGCAGTACTTC. It encodes CAWSGGLAGLSAEQYF.

This chain links TRBV30 with TRBJ1-1; maybe TRBD1 (6 bases). CDR1 is GTSNPN, CDR2 SVGIG, per germline (reference sequence). The CDR3 is made up of 13 amino acids. Trimming took off 4 bases at V and 4 bases at J, with 13 bases between the two ends. The CDR3 loop reads CAWNREGGTEAFF. The CDR3 nucleotides read TGTGCCTGGAACCGGGAGGGGGGCACTGAAGCTTTCTTT.

The rearrangement links TRBV19 to TRBJ2-5, with no clear D. Trimming left V 5 bases short and J 9 bases short, with 13 bases between. CDR1 and CDR2 (germline): LNHDA, SQIVND (reference sequence). CDR3 length: 12 amino acids. Here the CDR3 DNA reads TGTGCCAGTAGTCCCCCGGACGGATCCCAGTACTTC. Translated: CASSPPDGSQYF.

The chain combines TRBV2 with TRBJ2-1; possibly TRBD2 for D (5 bases). V was cut by 6 bases and J by 4 bases, with 19 bases left in between. CDR1 and CDR2 from the germline V gene are SNHLY and FYNNEI. The CDR3 is 16 amino acids. The CDR3: CASRFDRAVRYNEQFF. CDR3 nucleotide sequence: TGTGCCAGCAGGTTCGATCGAGCGGTGAGATACAATGAGCAGTTCTTC.

The chain is built from TRBV30 and TRBJ2-2; D unresolved. The CDR3 loop spans 13 amino acids. Trimming cost V 2 bases and J 9 bases, with 13 bases left between them. Germline assignment: CDR1 GTSNPN and CDR2 SVGIG (reference sequence). This CDR3 is CAWSRDTRRELFF. Written as DNA, the CDR3 is TGTGCCTGGAGTAGAGACACCCGGCGGGAGCTGTTTTTT.

This sequence joins TRBV7-2 and TRBJ1-1, with D perhaps TRBD1 (5 bases). Germline V CDR1 and CDR2: SGHTA, FQGNSA. Between the trimmed V and J ends, which lost 2 bases and 1 base, there was a span of 11 bases. The CDR3 runs 15 residues. CDR3 nucleotides: TGTGCCAGCAGCTTAAGGATGGGGGGGAACACTGAAGCTTTCTTT. This codes for CASSLRMGGNTEAFF.

The chain couples TRBV4-3 to TRBJ1-4; 8 bases map to TRBD1. Germline V gene sequence: CDR1 LGHNA, CDR2 YSLEER. This CDR3 comprises 16 residues. Trimming took 1 base from V and 5 from J; bases not matched to a gene: 6. DNA for the CDR3: TGCGCCAGCAGCCAAGGGACAGGGCGACAAAATGAAAAACTGTTTTTT. Its translation is CASSQGTGRQNEKLFF.

CDR3 sequence reads: CASSSLRSSPGSYGYTF. The CDR3 DNA reads TGTGCCAGCAGCTCCCTAAGATCTTCGCCGGGATCCTATGGCTACACCTTC. V and J are TRBV11-2 and TRBJ1-2; D uncertain. V gave up 4 bases and J gave up 4 bases, with 22 bases separating them. The CDR3 is made up of 17 amino acids. The germline gives CDR1 SGHAT, CDR2 FQNNGV.

J is TRBJ2-1 and V is TRBV7-2, with D perhaps matching TRBD2 (7 bases). The V gene lost 2 bases and the J gene lost 4 bases, with 15 bases spanning the gap. Germline assignment: CDR1 SGHTA and CDR2 FQGNSA. The CDR3 extends over 16 amino acids. This CDR3 reads CASSLMGGAPYNEQFF. For the CDR3, the DNA is TGTGCCAGCAGCTTAATGGGGGGGGCCCCGTACAATGAGCAGTTCTTC.

J is TRBJ1-5 and V is TRBV19; no reliable D call. The CDR3 consists of 15 residues. With 7 bases removed from V and 2 bases from J, the gap between germline ends came to 15 bases. Germline V gene data show CDR1 as LNHDA and CDR2 as SQIVND (reference sequence). CDR3 amino acids: CASTYGGLGNQPQHF. The DNA for the CDR3 is TGTGCCAGTACCTACGGCGGGTTGGGCAATCAGCCCCAGCATTTT.

The chain combines TRBV5-1 with TRBJ1-1, with 7 nucleotides matching TRBD1. Germline loops: CDR1 SGHRS, CDR2 YFSETQ. J gave up 1 base and V 4 bases, and 10 bases lay outside the gene matches. The CDR3 extends over 16 amino acids. CDR3 coding DNA: TGCGCCAGCAGCCTAGGAGAAGGGGGCGCGAACACTGAAGCTTTCTTT. Its translation is CASSLGEGGANTEAFF.

This clone appeared a few times. The CDR3 nucleotides are TGTGCCAGCAGCGGGCGAGCGTTCCACGAGCAGTACTTC. Its protein product is CASSGRAFHEQYF. The chain couples TRBV21-1 to TRBJ2-7. TRBV21-1 is assigned pseudogene status. The CDR3 consists of 13 residues.

The chain uses TRBV7-9 and TRBJ2-7; the D gene could be TRBD1 or TRBD2 (5 bases each). The ends were cut back, 4 bases at V and 5 bases at J, with 15 bases in the middle. The CDR3 is 14 residues long. Germline values: CDR1 SEHNR, CDR2 FQNEAQ (reference sequence). The CDR3 DNA reads as TGTGCCAGCAGCTCGACCGGGACCCTGAACGAGCAGTACTTC. Its protein product is CASSSTGTLNEQYF.

The rearrangement uses TRBV19 and TRBJ2-3; perhaps TRBD2 as D (5 bases). The CDR3 sequence is 14 residues long. V was cut by 3 bases and J by 3 bases, with 10 bases left in between. Germline V CDR1 and CDR2: LNHDA, SQIVND (reference sequence). The CDR3 DNA is TGTGCCAGTAGTATGTCTTCGGGGACAGATACGCAGTATTTT. Translated, it gives CASSMSSGTDTQYF.